A single sample gave rise to the 8 T cell receptor beta chains below, sequenced in a study of T cells in Graves' hyperthyroidism and ophthalmopathy. Amplification targeted TCR beta CDR3 regions from RNA transcripts. First-round RT-PCR with HTBI primers amplified the TCR CDR3 region. TCRdb re-derived calls from the multiplex PCR reads in MiXCR, one entry per CDR3 protein. Altogether about 290,000 distinct CDR3 sequences are present, about 15% being singletons, with the ten largest covering over 25%. The specimen was blood. Receptors originate from a woman aged 45-60 years with Graves' hyperthyroidism that later progressed to Graves' ophthalmopathy.

On this clonotype: A much bigger clone sits one base away, suggesting this may be a read error. This chain uses TRBV7-9 with TRBJ2-1, with 9 bases fitting TRBD1. The CDR3 covers 14 residues. Trimming at V came to 8 bases and at J to 7 bases, leaving 9 bases not matched to a gene. Germline V lookup: CDR1 SEHNR, CDR2 FQNEAQ (reference sequence). The CDR3, as DNA: TGTGCCAGCGGCCGACAGGGGACAGGGAATGAGCAGTTCTTC. This encodes CASGRQGTGNEQFF.

The chain uses TRBV9 and TRBJ1-2, with no clear D. The germline V gene encodes CDR1 SGDLS and CDR2 YYNGEE. The CDR3 consists of 12 residues. Trimming cost V 7 bases and J 0 bases, with 7 bases left between them. The CDR3 sequence: CASGGSNYGYTF. The CDR3 DNA follows: TGTGCCAGCGGCGGATCTAACTATGGCTACACCTTC.

This clonotype was counted at least ten times. This chain links TRBV7-3 with TRBJ1-1; D is ambiguous. Germline V gene data show CDR1 as SGHTA and CDR2 as FQGTGA. The ends were cut back, 4 bases at V and 8 bases at J, with 14 bases in the middle. CDR3 length: 13 amino acids. CDR3 residues: CASSSGYGREAFF. CDR3 DNA sequence: TGTGCCAGCAGCTCAGGTTATGGCAGAGAAGCTTTCTTT.

This clonotype was detected a few times. The genes are TRBV4-2 and TRBJ1-5; D is uncertain. Trimming removed 4 bases at V and 1 base at J, with 14 bases between. CDR1 is LGHNA and CDR2 is YNFKEQ in the germline V gene. The CDR3 consists of 16 residues. This CDR3 reads CASSPKDRGSNQPQHF. Written as DNA, the CDR3 is TGTGCCAGCAGCCCCAAAGATCGGGGAAGCAATCAGCCCCAGCATTTT.

Ten or more counts support this clonotype. This chain uses TRBV30 with TRBJ2-5, with D possibly called TRBD1 or TRBD2 (6 bases each). The V gene lost 2 bases and the J gene lost 5 bases, with 15 bases spanning the gap. Per germline, CDR1 GTSNPN and CDR2 SVGIG (reference sequence). CDR3 size: 14 residues. The CDR3 here is CAWSQTGALETQYF. The CDR3 DNA sequence: TGTGCCTGGAGTCAGACGGGGGCGCTGGAGACCCAGTACTTC.

The chain carries TRBV27 and TRBJ2-1; 8 nucleotides align to TRBD1. The germline V gene encodes CDR1 MNHEY and CDR2 SMNVEV (reference sequence). The CDR3 has 17 residues. V shed 0 bases and J 2 bases; nucleotides not matched to a gene: 6. For the CDR3, the DNA is TGTGCCAGCAGTTTATCGGCCGGACAGGGCCCCTACAATGAGCAGTTCTTC. Protein sequence: CASSLSAGQGPYNEQFF.

This clonotype came up many times. J is TRBJ2-1 and V is TRBV7-2; D call uncertain. V lost 5 bases to trimming and J lost 9 bases, with 11 bases between them. The CDR3 has 12 residues. Germline assignment: CDR1 SGHTA and CDR2 FQGNSA. The CDR3 nucleotides read TGTGCCAGCAGCCAAAGGGTGGTTGAGCAGTTCTTC. This sequence encodes CASSQRVVEQFF.

The J gene is TRBJ1-6, the V gene TRBV11-2, with a possible D match to TRBD1 (6 bases). The germline V gene encodes CDR1 SGHAT and CDR2 FQNNGV. V was pared by 2 bases and J by 10 bases, with 15 bases between. This CDR3 region has 15 residues. The CDR3 nucleotides read TGTGCCAGCAGCTTAACGCAGGGGACGGACTCACCCCTCCACTTT. This sequence encodes CASSLTQGTDSPLHF. The whole variable domain, filled in from reference TRBV11-2 and TRBJ1-6, reads EAGVAQSPRYKIIEKRQSVAFWCNPISGHATLYWYQQILGQGPKLLIQFQNNGVVDDSQLPKDRFSAERLKGVDSTLKIQPAKLEDSAVYLCASSLTQGTDSPLHFGNGTRLTVT.